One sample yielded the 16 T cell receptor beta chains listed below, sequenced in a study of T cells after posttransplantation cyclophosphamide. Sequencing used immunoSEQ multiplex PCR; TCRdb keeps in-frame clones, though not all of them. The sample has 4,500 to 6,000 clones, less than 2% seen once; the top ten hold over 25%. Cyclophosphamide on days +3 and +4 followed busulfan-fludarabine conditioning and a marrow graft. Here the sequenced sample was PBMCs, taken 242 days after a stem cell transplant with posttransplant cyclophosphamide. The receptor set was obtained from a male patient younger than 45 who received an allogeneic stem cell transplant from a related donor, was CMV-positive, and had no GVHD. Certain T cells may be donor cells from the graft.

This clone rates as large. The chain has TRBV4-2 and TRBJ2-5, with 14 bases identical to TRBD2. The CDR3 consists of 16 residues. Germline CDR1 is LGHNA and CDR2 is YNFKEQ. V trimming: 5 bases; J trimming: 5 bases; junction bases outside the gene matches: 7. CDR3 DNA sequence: TGTGCCAGCAGCACCGGGACTAGCGGGAGACGGGAGACCCAGTACTTC. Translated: CASSTGTSGRRETQYF.

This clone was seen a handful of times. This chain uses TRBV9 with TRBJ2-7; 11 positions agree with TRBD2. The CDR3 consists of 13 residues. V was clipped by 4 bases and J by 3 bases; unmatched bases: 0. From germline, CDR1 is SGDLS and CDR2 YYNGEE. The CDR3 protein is CASSTSGGYEQYF. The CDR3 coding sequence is TGTGCCAGCAGCACTAGCGGGGGCTACGAGCAGTACTTC. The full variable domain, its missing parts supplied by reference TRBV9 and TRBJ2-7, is DSGVTQTPKHLITATGQRVTLRCSPRSGDLSVYWYQQSLDQGLQFLIQYYNGEERAKGNILERFSAQQFPDLHSELNLSSLELGDSALYFCASSTSGGYEQYFGPGTRLTVT.

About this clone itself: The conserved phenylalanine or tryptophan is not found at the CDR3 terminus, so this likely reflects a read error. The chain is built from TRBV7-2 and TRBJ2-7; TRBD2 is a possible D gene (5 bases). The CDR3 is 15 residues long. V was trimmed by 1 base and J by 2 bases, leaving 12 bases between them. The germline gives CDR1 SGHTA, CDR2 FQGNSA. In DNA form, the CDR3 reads TGTGCCAGCAGCTTAGGCCCAGCGGATACCTACGAGCAGTACCTC. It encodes CASSLGPADTYEQYL.

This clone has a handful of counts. The CDR3 protein is CSVGAVSYNEQFF. In DNA, the CDR3 is TGCAGCGTGGGGGCGGTCTCCTACAATGAGCAGTTCTTC. This chain connects TRBV29-1 to TRBJ2-1, with TRBD1 as a possible D gene (6 bases). From germline, CDR1 is SQVTM and CDR2 ANQGSEA. The CDR3 is made up of 13 amino acids. V gave up 6 bases and J gave up 0 bases, with 9 bases separating them.

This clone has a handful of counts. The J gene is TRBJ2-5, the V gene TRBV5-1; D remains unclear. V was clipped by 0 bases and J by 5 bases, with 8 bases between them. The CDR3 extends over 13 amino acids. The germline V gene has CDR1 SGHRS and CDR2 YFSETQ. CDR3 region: CASSLGYSETQYF. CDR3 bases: TGCGCCAGCAGCTTGGGGTACTCGGAGACCCAGTACTTC.

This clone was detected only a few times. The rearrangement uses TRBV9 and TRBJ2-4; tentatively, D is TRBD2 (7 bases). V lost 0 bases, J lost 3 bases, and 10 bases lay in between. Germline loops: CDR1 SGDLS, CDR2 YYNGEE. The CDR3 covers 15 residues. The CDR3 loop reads CASSVGGGGKNIQYF. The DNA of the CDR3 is TGTGCCAGCAGCGTAGGGGGGGGCGGCAAAAACATTCAGTACTTC.

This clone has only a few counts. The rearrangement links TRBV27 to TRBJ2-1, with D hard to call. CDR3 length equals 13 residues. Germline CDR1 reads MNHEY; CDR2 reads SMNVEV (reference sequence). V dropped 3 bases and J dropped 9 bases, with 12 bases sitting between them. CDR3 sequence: CASSLEPRGEQFF. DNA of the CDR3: TGTGCCAGCAGTTTGGAGCCGCGTGGTGAGCAGTTCTTC.

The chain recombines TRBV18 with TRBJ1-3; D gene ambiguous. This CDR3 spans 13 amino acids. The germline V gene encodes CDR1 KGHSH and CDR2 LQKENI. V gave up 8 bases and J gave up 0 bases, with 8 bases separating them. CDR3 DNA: TGTGCCAGCCGCGGGAGCTCTGGAAACACCATATATTTT. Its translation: CASRGSSGNTIYF.

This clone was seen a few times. This CDR3 is CASSLSWRQKTYEQYF. The CDR3 DNA reads as TGCGCCAGCAGCTTGAGCTGGCGGCAGAAAACCTACGAGCAGTACTTC. The chain is built from TRBV5-1 and TRBJ2-7; D not resolved. Trimming left V 1 base short and J 2 bases short, with 16 bases between. The CDR3 runs to 16 residues. Germline assignment: CDR1 SGHRS and CDR2 YFSETQ.

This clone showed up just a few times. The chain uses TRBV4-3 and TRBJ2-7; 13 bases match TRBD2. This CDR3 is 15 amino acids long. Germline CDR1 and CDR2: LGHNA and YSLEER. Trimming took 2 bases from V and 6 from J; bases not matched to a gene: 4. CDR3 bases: TGCGCCAGCAGCCAAACTAGCGGGAGGGCCTTCGAGCAGTACTTC. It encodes CASSQTSGRAFEQYF.

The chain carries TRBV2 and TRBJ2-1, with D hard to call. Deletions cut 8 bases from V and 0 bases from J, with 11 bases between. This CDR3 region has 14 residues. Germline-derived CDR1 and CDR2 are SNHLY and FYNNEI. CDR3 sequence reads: CASFLRSSYNEQFF. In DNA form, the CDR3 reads TGTGCCAGCTTCCTTAGGAGCTCCTACAATGAGCAGTTCTTC.

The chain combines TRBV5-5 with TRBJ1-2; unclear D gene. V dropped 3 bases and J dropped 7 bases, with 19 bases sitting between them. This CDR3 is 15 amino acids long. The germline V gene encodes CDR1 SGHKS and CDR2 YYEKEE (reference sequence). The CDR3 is CASSWRYGDRSGYTF. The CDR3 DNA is TGTGCCAGCAGCTGGCGGTACGGGGATCGGTCTGGCTACACCTTC.

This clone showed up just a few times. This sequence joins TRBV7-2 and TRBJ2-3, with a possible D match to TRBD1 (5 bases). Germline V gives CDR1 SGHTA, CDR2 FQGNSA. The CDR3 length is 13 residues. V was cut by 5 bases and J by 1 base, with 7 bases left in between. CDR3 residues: CASSVRGTDTQYF. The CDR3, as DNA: TGTGCCAGCAGCGTCAGGGGCACAGATACGCAGTATTTT.

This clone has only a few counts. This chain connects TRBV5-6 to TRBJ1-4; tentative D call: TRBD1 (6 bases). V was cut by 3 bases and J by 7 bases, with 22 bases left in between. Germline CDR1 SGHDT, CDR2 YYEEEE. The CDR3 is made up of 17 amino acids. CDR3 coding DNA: TGTGCCAGCAGCTGCCGGGACAATCAAGCGTTTTGTGAAAAACTGTTTTTT. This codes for CASSCRDNQAFCEKLFF. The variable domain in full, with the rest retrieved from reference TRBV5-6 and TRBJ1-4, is DAGVTQSPTHLIKTRGQQVTLRCSPKSGHDTVSWYQQALGQGPQFIFQYYEEEERQRGNFPDRFSGHQFPNYSSELNVNALLLGDSALYLCASSCRDNQAFCEKLFFGSGTQLSVL.

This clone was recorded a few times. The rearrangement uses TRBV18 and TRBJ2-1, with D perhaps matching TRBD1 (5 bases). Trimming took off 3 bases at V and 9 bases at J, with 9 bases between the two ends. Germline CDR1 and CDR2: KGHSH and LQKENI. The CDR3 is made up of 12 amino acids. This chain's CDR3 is CASSPRQTEQFF. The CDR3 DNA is TGTGCCAGCTCACCCCGACAGACTGAGCAGTTCTTC.

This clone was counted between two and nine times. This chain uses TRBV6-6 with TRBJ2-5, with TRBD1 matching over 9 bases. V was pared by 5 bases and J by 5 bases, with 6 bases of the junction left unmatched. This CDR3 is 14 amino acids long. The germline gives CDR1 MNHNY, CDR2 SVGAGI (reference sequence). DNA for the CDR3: TGTGCCAGCAGTACGTACAGGGGGCGGGAGACCCAGTACTTC. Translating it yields CASSTYRGRETQYF.